The 32 T cell receptor beta chains reported below all come from one sample, sequenced in a study of OX40 agonist ivuxolimab in advanced cancers. Repertoires were generated with immunoSEQ multiplex PCR, while TCRdb's copy carries only in-frame clones and drops some. This table has around 58,000 clones, about 90% appearing once. The material sequenced was CD4+ or CD8+ T cells sorted from blood, taken in a trial of the OX40 agonist ivuxolimab. The source is an adult with an advanced solid tumor such as melanoma, head and neck, liver or kidney cancer.

The chain couples TRBV7-6 to TRBJ2-2; the D call may be TRBD1 or TRBD2 (5 bases each). Germline loops: CDR1 SGHVS, CDR2 FNYEAQ. The CDR3 consists of 15 residues. Trimming pared 1 base from V and 1 base from J, leaving 7 bases between. The CDR3 DNA sequence: TGTGCCAGCAGCTTAGTGGGGGAGAACACCGGGGAGCTGTTTTTT. This gives the protein CASSLVGENTGELFF.

The J gene is TRBJ2-7, the V gene TRBV29-1, with 8 bases aligning to TRBD1. V dropped 5 bases and J dropped 3; count of bases not matched to a gene: 9. Germline V gene sequence: CDR1 SQVTM, CDR2 ANQGSEA. The length of the CDR3 is 14 residues. The CDR3 DNA follows: TGCAGCGTTTGCCTGCCGGACAGGGACTACGAGCAGTACTTC. Amino acids: CSVCLPDRDYEQYF.

This clone was detected once. The chain has TRBV19 and TRBJ2-7; 10 bases agree with TRBD2. Trimming cost V 3 bases and J 4 bases; bases outside gene matches: 6. Germline V gene data show CDR1 as LNHDA and CDR2 as SQIVND (reference sequence). This CDR3 spans 15 amino acids. The CDR3 loop is CASSIVAGGPYEQYF. The CDR3 coding sequence is TGTGCCAGTAGTATCGTAGCGGGGGGCCCTTACGAGCAGTACTTC.

Concerning this clone itself: Other DNA sequences from this sample encode an identical CDR3 as well. J is TRBJ2-7 and V is TRBV9; 12 bases align to TRBD2. After removal of 4 bases from V and 1 base from J, the junction contained 3 bases not matched to a gene. Germline V gene data show CDR1 as SGDLS and CDR2 as YYNGEE. This CDR3 contains 15 residues. The CDR3 region is CASSPTSGGSYEQYF. In nucleotides, the CDR3 is TGTGCCAGCAGCCCGACTAGCGGGGGATCCTACGAGCAGTACTTC.

V and J are TRBV5-6 and TRBJ2-1, with 9 bases that match TRBD2. The CDR3 has 15 amino acids. Trimming took 0 bases from V and 8 from J; bases not matched to a gene: 6. Germline V CDR1 and CDR2: SGHDT, YYEEEE. For the CDR3, the DNA is TGTGCCAGCAGCTTGGCCGGCGGGGGGGCACATGAGCAGTTCTTC. As protein: CASSLAGGGAHEQFF.

V gene TRBV5-4 combines with J gene TRBJ2-7, with 10 bases lining up with TRBD1. The CDR3 contains 12 residues. From germline, CDR1 is SGHNT and CDR2 YYREEE (reference sequence). Trimming at V came to 6 bases and at J to 4 bases, leaving 1 base not matched to a gene. The DNA of the CDR3 is TGTGCCAGCATGGGACAGGGGTACGAGCAGTACTTC. This sequence encodes CASMGQGYEQYF. The full variable domain, in which reference TRBV5-4 and TRBJ2-7 provide the parts outside the CDR3, is ETGVTQSPTHLIKTRGQQVTLRCSSQSGHNTVSWYQQALGQGPQFIFQYYREEENGRGNFPPRFSGLQFPNYSSELNVNALELDDSALYLCASMGQGYEQYFGPGTRLTVT.

V and J are TRBV7-9 and TRBJ1-2; possibly TRBD1 for D (5 bases). Germline loops: CDR1 SEHNR, CDR2 FQNEAQ (reference sequence). The CDR3 is 16 amino acids. V lost 4 bases and J lost 3, with 18 bases in between. CDR3: CASSSSGARRDYGYTF. Here the CDR3 DNA reads TGTGCCAGCAGCTCCTCCGGGGCCCGGCGGGACTATGGCTACACCTTC. The full variable domain, with the rest looked up from reference TRBV7-9 and TRBJ1-2, is DTGVSQNPRHKITKRGQNVTFRCDPISEHNRLYWYRQTLGQGPEFLTYFQNEAQLEKSRLLSDRFSAERPKGSFSTLEIQRTEQGDSAMYLCASSSSGARRDYGYTFGSGTRLTVV.

The chain links TRBV16 to TRBJ2-3; D gene unclear. Per germline, CDR1 KGHSY and CDR2 FQNENV. V lost 6 bases and J 0 bases, leaving 13 bases between the germline ends. CDR3 length equals 15 residues. This chain's CDR3 is CASRFSLSSTDTQYF. The CDR3 DNA is TGTGCCAGCAGGTTCTCCCTTTCTAGCACAGATACGCAGTATTTT.

The chain links TRBV5-4 to TRBJ1-2; 12 bases line up with TRBD1. The germline V gene has CDR1 SGHNT and CDR2 YYREEE (reference sequence). The V and J ends lost 2 bases and 7 bases, in that order; junction bases with no gene match: 6. The CDR3 has 15 amino acids. The CDR3 DNA is TGTGCCAGCAGCTTACCCGGGACAGGGGGCCCTGGCTACACCTTC. This sequence encodes CASSLPGTGGPGYTF. Combining the CDR3 with reference TRBV5-4 and TRBJ1-2 gives the whole variable domain ETGVTQSPTHLIKTRGQQVTLRCSSQSGHNTVSWYQQALGQGPQFIFQYYREEENGRGNFPPRFSGLQFPNYSSELNVNALELDDSALYLCASSLPGTGGPGYTFGSGTRLTVV.

J is TRBJ2-1 and V is TRBV7-2, with a weak D call TRBD2 (6 bases). V lost 1 base, J lost 4 bases, and 17 bases lay in between. The CDR3 sequence is 17 residues long. CDR1 is SGHTA, CDR2 FQGNSA, per germline. CDR3 region: CASSLDGGAGTYNEQFF. CDR3 in DNA: TGTGCCAGCAGCTTAGACGGGGGTGCCGGGACTTACAATGAGCAGTTCTTC.

A remark on this clone: An end of the junction differs from the germline gene, which may be a read error. V is TRBV5-4 and J is TRBJ2-1; 8 bases align to TRBD1. CDR1 SGHNT and CDR2 YYREEE come from the germline V gene (reference sequence). The CDR3 spans 13 residues. CDR3 in DNA: TGTGCCAGCAGCTTGACGGGACAGGTTGAATTGATCTTC. Encoded protein: CASSLTGQVELIF. Full variable domain (outside the CDR3, taken from reference TRBV5-4 and TRBJ2-1): ETGVTQSPTHLIKTRGQQVTLRCSSQSGHNTVSWYQQALGQGPQFIFQYYREEENGRGNFPPRFSGLQFPNYSSELNVNALELDDSALYLCASSLTGQVELIFGPGTRLTVL.

The chain couples TRBV9 to TRBJ2-1, with TRBD1 matching over 8 bases. J gave up 8 bases and V 8 bases, and 6 bases lay outside the gene matches. CDR1 is SGDLS, CDR2 YYNGEE, per germline. The length of the CDR3 is 12 residues. DNA for the CDR3: TGTGCCAGTTCGGACAGGGTCTATGAGCAGTTCTTC. Translating gives CASSDRVYEQFF.

This clone showed up just once. This chain uses TRBV9 with TRBJ2-3; possible D gene TRBD1, 8 bases. The germline V gene has CDR1 SGDLS and CDR2 YYNGEE. Trimming shortened V by 3 bases and J by 1 base, and 12 bases separated the two germline ends. The CDR3 extends over 15 amino acids. In DNA, the CDR3 is TGTGCCAGCAGCGGGACAGGGAGGGGCACAGATACGCAGTATTTT. Translating gives CASSGTGRGTDTQYF.

This clone showed up just a few times. V is TRBV15 and J is TRBJ2-2; 8 bases fit TRBD2. The length of the CDR3 is 17 residues. Germline loops: CDR1 LNHNV, CDR2 YYDKDF (reference sequence). Germline trimming cut 0 bases from V and 1 base from J; bases unmatched to any gene: 4. Here the CDR3 reads CATSRDPLAGNTGELFF. The DNA for the CDR3 is TGTGCCACCAGCAGAGATCCCCTAGCGGGGAACACCGGGGAGCTGTTTTTT.

On this clone: Given the absence of the conserved phenylalanine or tryptophan at the CDR3 end, a read error is likely. The V call is TRBV6-1, the J call TRBJ1-6; TRBD1 is a possible D gene (5 bases). V lost 1 base, J lost 13 bases, and 11 bases lay in between. Germline lookup yields CDR1 MNHNS and CDR2 SASEGT. This CDR3 has 13 amino acids. The CDR3 sequence: CASSEGGGIPLHL. The CDR3 DNA reads as TGTGCCAGCAGTGAAGGTGGGGGTATTCCCCTCCACCTT.

This clone came up once. The J gene is TRBJ2-1, the V gene TRBV19, with TRBD1 identical over 7 bases. The CDR3 covers 14 residues. The germline CDR1 and CDR2 sequences are LNHDA and SQIVND (reference sequence). Losses at the gene ends were 6 bases for V and 6 bases for J; bases not matched to a gene: 8. The CDR3 is CASSHLGTVNEQFF. CDR3 bases: TGTGCCAGTAGCCACCTGGGGACAGTCAATGAGCAGTTCTTC.

The chain employs TRBV7-9 and TRBJ2-1; tentative D call: TRBD1 (5 bases). Looked up from germline, CDR1 is SEHNR and CDR2 is FQNEAQ (reference sequence). The CDR3 covers 13 residues. The ends were cut back, 10 bases at V and 5 bases at J, with 15 bases in the middle. Written as DNA, the CDR3 is TGTGCCAACCAGGGAAAACGTGACAATGAGCAGTTCTTC. This gives the protein CANQGKRDNEQFF.

There are a few counts of this clone. Here the CDR3 DNA reads TGTGCCAGCAGCGGACTAGCGGGGACATCGGGGGCAGATACGCAGTATTTT. Translation gives CASSGLAGTSGADTQYF. J is TRBJ2-3 and V is TRBV9; TRBD2 aligns across 11 bases. CDR3 length: 17 amino acids. CDR1 and CDR2 (germline): SGDLS, YYNGEE. With V trimmed by 3 bases and J by 4 bases, 10 bases remained unmatched.

The chain couples TRBV27 to TRBJ1-5; 7 positions match TRBD1. The junction had 9 bases not matched to a gene; V was cut back by 2 bases and J by 5 bases. This CDR3 contains 16 residues. Germline CDR1 reads MNHEY; CDR2 reads SMNVEV (reference sequence). CDR3 sequence reads: CASSLSGDRKYQPQHF. In DNA form, the CDR3 reads TGTGCCAGCAGTTTAAGTGGGGACAGAAAGTATCAGCCCCAGCATTTT.

The J gene is TRBJ2-7, the V gene TRBV6-1; D is unclear. The CDR3 consists of 12 residues. The V end lost 1 base, the J end lost 3 bases, and 4 bases lay between the germline ends. Per the germline V gene, CDR1 is MNHNS and CDR2 is SASEGT. Written as DNA, the CDR3 is TGTGCCAGCAGTGAAGTAAACTACGAGCAGTACTTC. It encodes CASSEVNYEQYF.

The gene calls are TRBV19 and TRBJ2-3, with TRBD2 matching 7 bases. CDR1 LNHDA and CDR2 SQIVND come from the germline V gene (reference sequence). V lost 9 bases to trimming and J lost 1 base; unmatched junction nucleotides: 4. The CDR3 spans 13 residues. Here the CDR3 DNA reads TGTGCCAGCTGGGAGGGCGGCACAGATACGCAGTATTTT. Amino acid sequence: CASWEGGTDTQYF.

V is TRBV5-1 and J is TRBJ1-1; 8 bases match TRBD1. Germline V gene data show CDR1 as SGHRS and CDR2 as YFSETQ. The length of the CDR3 is 16 residues. Trimming cost V 4 bases and J 4 bases; bases outside gene matches: 12. CDR3 in DNA: TGCGCCAGCAGCGTACGGACAGGGAATATCGGCACTGAAGCTTTCTTT. Amino acids: CASSVRTGNIGTEAFF.

V usage is TRBV9 and J usage is TRBJ2-1; possible D gene TRBD2, 6 bases. This CDR3 region has 15 residues. V lost 2 bases to trimming and J lost 7 bases, with 16 bases between them. Germline V lookup: CDR1 SGDLS, CDR2 YYNGEE. The DNA of the CDR3 is TGTGCCAGCAGCGTCGGCGGGGTAGTGGGGAATGAGCAGTTCTTC. Translation gives CASSVGGVVGNEQFF. Based on the CDR3 plus reference TRBV9 and TRBJ2-1, the full variable domain is DSGVTQTPKHLITATGQRVTLRCSPRSGDLSVYWYQQSLDQGLQFLIQYYNGEERAKGNILERFSAQQFPDLHSELNLSSLELGDSALYFCASSVGGVVGNEQFFGPGTRLTVL.

The chain carries TRBV2 and TRBJ2-7, with D maybe TRBD2 (7 bases). V shed 3 bases and J shed 1 base, with 16 bases lying between them. Germline lookup yields CDR1 SNHLY and CDR2 FYNNEI. This CDR3 has 16 residues. The CDR3 region is CASSDFSGGASYEQYF. The CDR3 region has the DNA TGTGCCAGCAGTGACTTTAGTGGGGGGGCTTCCTACGAGCAGTACTTC.

V and J are TRBV27 and TRBJ2-7; the match to TRBD1 covers 7 bases. J lost 2 bases, V lost 6 bases, and 7 bases had no gene match. Per the germline V gene, CDR1 is MNHEY and CDR2 is SMNVEV (reference sequence). CDR3 length equals 14 residues. The CDR3 sequence: CASSLLTGTYEQYF. The CDR3 DNA is TGTGCCAGCAGCCTCTTGACAGGGACCTACGAGCAGTACTTC.

This clone was detected only once. This chain links TRBV29-1 with TRBJ2-3, with 7 bases that match TRBD2. From germline, CDR1 is SQVTM and CDR2 ANQGSEA. The CDR3 totals 15 residues. The V and J ends lost 0 bases and 9 bases, in that order; junction bases with no gene match: 12. Here the CDR3 reads CSVEEGTIEAITQYF. CDR3 nucleotide sequence: TGCAGCGTTGAAGAGGGGACTATTGAAGCAATAACGCAGTATTTT.

The chain carries TRBV11-3 and TRBJ2-2; tentatively, D is TRBD1 or TRBD2 (5 bases each). The ends were cut back, 4 bases at V and 7 bases at J, with 16 bases in the middle. Per the germline V gene, CDR1 is SGHNT and CDR2 is YENEEA. This CDR3 is built from 15 residues. The CDR3 bases are TGTGCCAGCAGCTACCGGGGACCCCCTGGCGGGGAGCTGTTTTTT. It yields the protein CASSYRGPPGGELFF.

CDR3 bases: TGCGCCAGCAGCCAAGAGGAGGGGAGGACTGAAGCTTTCTTT. Translated, it gives CASSQEEGRTEAFF. This chain connects TRBV4-1 to TRBJ1-1; possible D gene TRBD1, 5 bases. The V and J ends lost 0 bases and 5 bases respectively, with 10 bases between them. The CDR3 spans 14 residues. Germline V gene lookup returns CDR1 MGHRA and CDR2 YSYEKL.

The chain links TRBV6-4 to TRBJ2-1, with D tentatively TRBD2 (5 bases). The V and J ends lost 2 bases and 6 bases respectively, with 11 bases between them. Germline CDR1 is MRHNA and CDR2 is SNTAGT. This CDR3 region has 14 residues. CDR3 residues: CASSDMSGSNEQFF. The CDR3 bases are TGTGCCAGCAGTGACATGTCGGGGTCCAATGAGCAGTTCTTC.

The chain employs TRBV9 and TRBJ2-7; no clear D. V lost 0 bases, J lost 7 bases, and 11 bases lay in between. The CDR3 length is 13 residues. Germline CDR1 and CDR2: SGDLS and YYNGEE. CDR3 residues: CASSVVIGGEQYF. CDR3 in DNA: TGTGCCAGCAGCGTAGTAATAGGTGGGGAGCAGTACTTC. Drawing the rest from reference TRBV9 and TRBJ2-7, the complete variable domain is DSGVTQTPKHLITATGQRVTLRCSPRSGDLSVYWYQQSLDQGLQFLIQYYNGEERAKGNILERFSAQQFPDLHSELNLSSLELGDSALYFCASSVVIGGEQYFGPGTRLTVT.

The chain combines TRBV9 with TRBJ2-7; TRBD2 is a possible D gene (5 bases). CDR1 is SGDLS and CDR2 is YYNGEE in the germline V gene. The CDR3 totals 12 residues. V lost 0 bases, J lost 6 bases, and 7 bases lay in between. The CDR3 coding sequence is TGTGCCAGCAGCGTAGCTCGGGGCGAGCAGTACTTC. The encoded protein is CASSVARGEQYF. Filled out from reference TRBV9 and TRBJ2-7, the complete variable domain reads DSGVTQTPKHLITATGQRVTLRCSPRSGDLSVYWYQQSLDQGLQFLIQYYNGEERAKGNILERFSAQQFPDLHSELNLSSLELGDSALYFCASSVARGEQYFGPGTRLTVT.

The chain employs TRBV10-3 and TRBJ2-7; tentative D call: TRBD2 (6 bases). The CDR3 covers 14 residues. V gave up 0 bases and J gave up 4 bases, with 10 bases separating them. CDR1 is ENHRY, CDR2 SYGVKD, per germline. DNA of the CDR3: TGTGCCATCAGTGAGTCGGCGGGATTGTACGAGCAGTACTTC. Translating it yields CAISESAGLYEQYF.